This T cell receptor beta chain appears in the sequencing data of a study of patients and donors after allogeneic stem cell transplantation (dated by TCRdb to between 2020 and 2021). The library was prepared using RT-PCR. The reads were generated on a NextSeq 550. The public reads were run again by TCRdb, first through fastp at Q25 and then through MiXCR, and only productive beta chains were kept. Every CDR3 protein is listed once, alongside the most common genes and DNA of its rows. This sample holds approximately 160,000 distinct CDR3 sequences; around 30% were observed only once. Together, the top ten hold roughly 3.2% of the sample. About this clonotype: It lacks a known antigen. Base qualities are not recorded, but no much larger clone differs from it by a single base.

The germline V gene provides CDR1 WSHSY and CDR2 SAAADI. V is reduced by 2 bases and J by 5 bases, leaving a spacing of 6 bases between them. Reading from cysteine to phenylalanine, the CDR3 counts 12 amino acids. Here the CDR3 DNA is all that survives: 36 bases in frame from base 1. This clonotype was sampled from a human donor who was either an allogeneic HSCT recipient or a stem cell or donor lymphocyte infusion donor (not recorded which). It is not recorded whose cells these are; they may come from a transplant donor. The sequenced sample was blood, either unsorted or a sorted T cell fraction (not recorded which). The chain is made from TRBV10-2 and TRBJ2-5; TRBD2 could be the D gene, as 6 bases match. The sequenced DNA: TGCGCCAGCAGTGAGCTAGCGGAGACCCAGTACTTC. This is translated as CASSELAETQYF.